The present T cell receptor beta chain was sequenced within a study of regulatory T cells in long-lasting Graves disease (dated by TCRdb to the early 2020s). Background for the entire study: Persistent Graves' disease was defined as persistently positive TSH receptor autoantibodies together with antithyroid drug treatment for over 5 years. Peripheral blood TCR sequencing and RNA sequencing compared persistent Graves' disease patients with newly diagnosed Graves' disease patients. The study took place in China and was registered as a clinical trial. A total of around 35 samples underwent TCR sequencing, from 13 patients with persistent Graves' disease and 20 patients with newly diagnosed Graves' disease. Persistent Graves' disease patients in the clinical cohort had taken antithyroid drugs for 9.5 to 13 years on average. General findings and caveats noted by the study authors: Peripheral blood alone was examined, since thyroid tissue, which constituted the primary lesion, could not be accessed. Sequencing and analysis were limited to the TCR beta chain. The authors noted that the small sample size was a limitation that may lower accuracy. TRBV28, TRBJ1-2 and TRBJ2-5 were preferentially used in persistent disease, while TRBV20-1 and TRBJ2-1 were favored in newly diagnosed disease. Patients with persistent disease shared more public clonotypes (fewer than 3,000) than newly diagnosed patients did (about 1,000). Compared with newly diagnosed patients, persistent Graves' disease patients had lower TCR Shannon entropy and fewer highly expanded clones, which suggests clonal expansion.

The time point label of this sample denotes: persistent/refractory GD, antithyroid drugs over 5 years with positive TRAb. For both TCR sequencing and RNA sequencing, RNA was extracted from PBMCs in TRIzol. The diagnosis of Graves' disease was made according to American Thyroid Association guidelines. Patients were recruited from an endocrinology department in Xi'an, China. Each patient gave around 9 milliliters of peripheral blood, collected in an EDTA anticoagulant tube. Ficoll Paque Plus density gradient separation was used to isolate PBMCs, and no further T cell sorting was done. An Agilent 2100 Bioanalyzer and agarose gel were used to check RNA quality, and a NanoDrop 2000 was used to measure RNA concentration. The CDR3 has 12 amino acids, counting the end cysteine and phenylalanine. The only DNA kept is the CDR3, 36 bases in frame from the first base. CDR1 and CDR2 are read off the germline V gene as SQVTM and ANQGSEA. The germline ends are 14 bases apart after V is trimmed by 6 bases and J by 5 bases.

Receptor libraries were prepared by multiplex PCR. Instrument on record: Illumina HiSeq 4000. CDR3 regions were amplified by Arm-PCR with iRepertoire HTBI primers to construct TCR beta libraries. Before sequencing, the PCR products underwent gel purification. The study's own analysis went as follows. Gene usage analysis of CDR3 amino acid clonotypes used the roughly 60 TRBV and 14 to 15 TRBJ segments found across samples. COPE and FqMerger were used to merge filtered high-quality paired reads into contigs. BLAST was used to align contigs to the IMGT TRBV, TRBD and TRBJ reference genes, and CDR3 was defined following IMGT. Any clonotype with a frequency above 0.1% was classified as a highly expanded clone. Shannon entropy was used to measure repertoire diversity, and the Gini coefficient was used to measure V-J evenness. A clonotype was considered public if more than one individual shared it. Using fastp at Q25 and MiXCR, TCRdb reprocessed the public reads and kept productive beta chains. Under each unique CDR3 protein, matching rows form one entry showing the most common genes and DNA. TCRdb's processing, not the study's, gives the V and J calls here. The sample contains about 430,000 distinct CDR3 sequences, roughly a fifth of them found a single time. The ten largest clones add up to more than 13% of the sample.

There are a few counts of this clonotype. The antigen this receptor binds is unknown. The record has no base qualities; no much larger clone is one base away. Recombination joined TRBV29-1 with TRBJ2-7, with the D gene not clear enough to name. This TCR was recovered from a female donor with Graves disease. Specimen: peripheral blood mononuclear cells (PBMCs), collected when the disease was refractory, from a patient treated with antithyroid drugs. The base sequence is TGCAGCGTCCAGGAAGGCTTCGACGAGCAGTACTTC. This translates into CSVQEGFDEQYF.